These T cell receptor beta chains were read from a single sample in a study of metastatic and nonmetastatic thyroid tumors. Using MiXCR, TCRdb re-called clones from the PCR reads. The data show almost 25,000 clones, roughly 13% seen once. The sample comprised blood. These receptors originate from a female donor with papillary thyroid cancer or a benign thyroid nodule (not recorded which). Some clones in this sample may be carry-over from other donors' samples. CDR3s include the opening cysteine and the closing phenylalanine or tryptophan. The D gene is left open where the match is weak. The listing skips clone size in some rows; elsewhere it reads once, few, many or a size class.

len	v_gene	j_gene	d_gene	abundance	CDR3aa	CDR3nt
14	TRBV6-1	TRBJ2-3	-	many	CASSKGGGADTQYF	TGTGCCAGCAGTAAGGGGGGGGGGGCAGATACGCAGTATTTT
14	TRBV11-3	TRBJ2-2	-	-	CASRKGGSTGELFF	TGTGCCAGCAGAAAAGGGGGTAGCACCGGGGAGCTGTTTTTT
13	TRBV7-2	TRBJ1-2	-	many	CASSPDVSYGYTF	TGTGCCAGCAGCCCGGACGTCAGCTATGGCTACACCTTC
13	TRBV27	TRBJ2-2	-	many	CASRSEDIGELFF	TGTGCCAGCAGGAGCGAGGATATCGGGGAGCTGTTTTTT
17	TRBV24-1	TRBJ1-2	TRBD1	many	CATSDSGPGQDSYGYTF	TGTGCCACCAGTGATTCGGGGCCGGGACAGGACTCCTATGGCTACACCTTC
17	TRBV28	TRBJ1-2	-	many	CASSPPEWGAINYGYTF	TGTGCCAGCAGTCCCCCTGAATGGGGCGCGATTAACTATGGCTACACCTTC
13	TRBV3-1	TRBJ2-3	-	many	CASSRTGGDTQYF	TGTGCCAGCAGCCGAACAGGAGGCGATACGCAGTATTTT
15	TRBV28	TRBJ2-3	-	many	CASSSPSTGLDTQYF	TGTGCCAGCAGTTCGCCCTCCACAGGGTTAGATACGCAGTATTTT
15	TRBV9	TRBJ2-1	TRBD1	many	CASSPGGPTYNEQFF	TGTGCCAGCAGCCCAGGGGGTCCTACATACAATGAGCAGTTCTTC
14	TRBV28	TRBJ1-1	-	medium-sized	CASSWGRGSTEAFF	TGTGCCAGCAGTTGGGGTAGGGGTTCCACTGAAGCTTTCTTT
14	TRBV7-8	TRBJ2-7	-	many	CASSLGARDYEQYF	TGTGCCAGCAGCTTAGGAGCCAGGGACTACGAGCAGTACTTC
12	TRBV20-1	TRBJ1-1	TRBD1	many	CSAEQGRGEAFF	TGCAGTGCGGAACAGGGGAGGGGTGAAGCTTTCTTT
16	TRBV5-1	TRBJ2-7	TRBD2	many	CASSLAGTSGGYEQYF	TGCGCCAGCAGCTTGGCCGGGACTAGCGGGGGATACGAGCAGTACTTC
13	TRBV30	TRBJ2-5	-	-	CAWRARDWETQYF	TGTGCCTGGAGAGCCAGGGATTGGGAGACCCAGTACTTC
12	TRBV27	TRBJ2-3	-	many	CASSQRTDTQYF	TGTGCCAGCAGTCAAAGGACAGATACGCAGTATTTT
14	TRBV28	TRBJ2-7	TRBD2	-	CASRPGTRFLEQYF	TGTGCCAGCAGACCCGGGACTAGATTTCTCGAGCAGTACTTC
13	TRBV5-1	TRBJ1-1	-	many	CASTEMGNTEAFF	TGCGCCAGCACCGAGATGGGGAACACTGAAGCTTTCTTT
13	TRBV7-2	TRBJ1-3	-	-	CASSFGPANTIYF	TGTGCCAGCAGCTTTGGACCGGCAAACACCATATATTTT
17	TRBV28	TRBJ2-7	TRBD2	many	CASSLTSGRPYSYEQYF	TGTGCCAGCAGTTTAACTAGCGGGCGGCCATACTCCTACGAGCAGTACTTC
15	TRBV2	TRBJ2-2	-	many	CASSEDLLNTGELFF	TGTGCCAGCAGTGAAGACCTACTAAACACCGGGGAGCTGTTTTTT
16	TRBV28	TRBJ2-7	TRBD1	medium-sized	CASVAGGGTGLYEQYF	TGTGCCAGCGTAGCCGGCGGCGGGACAGGGCTATACGAGCAGTACTTC
14	TRBV11-2	TRBJ2-7	TRBD1	many	CASSKGNRGVLTYF	TGTGCCAGCAGCAAAGGGAACAGGGGTGTCTTGACGTACTTC
12	TRBV30	TRBJ2-7	-	many	CAWSLTAYEQYF	TGTGCCTGGAGTCTGACTGCCTACGAGCAGTACTTC
18	TRBV28	TRBJ2-1	-	many	CASSLLTGLISSYNEQFF	TGTGCCAGCAGTTTATTAACCGGTTTGATTAGCTCCTACAATGAGCAGTTCTTC
13	TRBV7-9	TRBJ2-3	-	many	CASPSATFDTQYF	TGTGCCAGCCCCTCAGCGACGTTCGATACGCAGTATTTT
15	TRBV19	TRBJ1-3	-	many	CASSTNRHSGNTIYF	TGTGCCAGTAGTACCAACAGGCACTCTGGAAACACCATATATTTT
15	TRBV9	TRBJ2-3	TRBD1	-	CASSVATGGTDTQYF	TGTGCCAGCAGCGTAGCTACAGGGGGCACAGATACGCAGTATTTT